This TCR beta chain derives from a study of graft-versus-host responses after intestinal transplantation. Study background: Tacrolimus plus steroids were given to all recipients for two to three years, preceded by anti-thymocyte globulin induction. Findings and caveats of the study: The recipient marrow held GvH clones, and some of them showed up first in ileum or blood.

The CDR3 has 14 amino acids. Germline loops: CDR1 MDHEN, CDR2 SYDVKM. V lost 5 bases, J lost 6 bases, and 14 bases lay in between. The protocol was immunoSEQ multiplex PCR, while the TCRdb copy is restricted to in-frame clones and leaves out a portion. The sample shows over 15,000 clones, over 75% of them seen only once. In regard to this clone: The antigen is not known.

The rearrangement links TRBV28 to TRBJ1-3, with a possible D match to TRBD1 (6 bases). Here the sequenced sample was PBMCs, taken 110 days after intestinal transplant. This TCR was recovered from a human patient who received an intestinal transplant, so some T cells may come from the graft donor. The DNA of the CDR3 is TGTGCCAGCAGTCTCCGAAGGGGGTTAAACACCATATATTTT. As protein: CASSLRRGLNTIYF.